This T cell receptor (beta chain) originates from a study of T cell responses to AZD1222 COVID-19 vaccine. Concerning this clone itself: Its antigen remains unidentified.

Points from the study as a whole: Researchers report vaccine-associated CD4 TCRs spanning spike, with dominance at 160-218 and 743-854. AZD1222 recipients seropositive at baseline numbered only 5 or 6. The donors showed a predominance of white British ancestry and of females, with possible underestimation of clonal diversity.

Measured with immunoSEQ multiplex PCR; TCRdb has only the in-frame clones, and not every one. The table includes tens of thousands of clones, 80% to 85% detected once. Trimming took 6 bases from V and 8 from J, leaving 11 bases between them. Per the germline V gene, CDR1 is MDHEN and CDR2 is SYDVKM. CDR3 length: 12 residues. The clonotype was recovered from an adult who received the AZD1222 COVID-19 vaccine. V and J are TRBV28 and TRBJ2-1; no reliable D call. Material: peripheral blood, obtained 28 days after the second AZD1222 dose. The CDR3 bases are TGTGCCAGCAGCCCCAGCCTACATGAGCAGTTCTTC. Encoded protein: CASSPSLHEQFF.